The TCR beta chain described here comes from a study of vaccination effects on CD4 cells after COVID-19. About this clone itself: Its antigen is unidentified.

The ends were cut back, 4 bases at V and 0 bases at J, with 12 bases in the middle. Germline V gene data show CDR1 as SEHNR and CDR2 as FQNEAQ (reference sequence). This CDR3 is 16 amino acids long. Clones were sequenced by immunoSEQ multiplex PCR, and TCRdb holds only the in-frame ones, with some missing. Of about 24,000 clones in the sample, roughly 76% are singletons; the top ten hold about 5.8%. Sequencing was preceded by expansion of antigen-specific CD4+ T cells with viral peptide pools in the ViraFEST assay. The authors isolated CD4+ T cells after 9 to 10 days of culture. Participants were vaccinated with two doses of either the BNT162b2 or mRNA-1273 vaccine.

V and J are TRBV7-9 and TRBJ1-4; D is unresolved. The sequencing used CD4+ T cells from PBMCs cultured with SARS-CoV-2 spike peptides, collected after COVID-19 vaccination. The source is a human donor who received a COVID-19 vaccine. Some clones in this sample may be carry-over from other donors' samples. The CDR3 region has the DNA TGTGCCAGCAGCTCCCCCGGGGAGCCAACTAATGAAAAACTGTTTTTT. It encodes CASSSPGEPTNEKLFF. The whole variable domain, filled in from reference TRBV7-9 and TRBJ1-4, reads DTGVSQNPRHKITKRGQNVTFRCDPISEHNRLYWYRQTLGQGPEFLTYFQNEAQLEKSRLLSDRFSAERPKGSFSTLEIQRTEQGDSAMYLCASSSPGEPTNEKLFFGSGTQLSVL.